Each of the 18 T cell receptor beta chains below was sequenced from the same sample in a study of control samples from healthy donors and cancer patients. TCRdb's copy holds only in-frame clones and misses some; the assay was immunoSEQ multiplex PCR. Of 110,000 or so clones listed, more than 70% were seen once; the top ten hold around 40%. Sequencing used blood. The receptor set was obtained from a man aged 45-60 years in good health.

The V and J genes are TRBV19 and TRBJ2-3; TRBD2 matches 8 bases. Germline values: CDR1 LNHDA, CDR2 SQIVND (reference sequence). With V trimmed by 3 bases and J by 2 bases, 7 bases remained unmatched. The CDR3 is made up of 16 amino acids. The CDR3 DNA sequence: TGTGCCAGTAGTATTTGGCGGGGGGCCAACACAGATACGCAGTATTTT. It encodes CASSIWRGANTDTQYF.

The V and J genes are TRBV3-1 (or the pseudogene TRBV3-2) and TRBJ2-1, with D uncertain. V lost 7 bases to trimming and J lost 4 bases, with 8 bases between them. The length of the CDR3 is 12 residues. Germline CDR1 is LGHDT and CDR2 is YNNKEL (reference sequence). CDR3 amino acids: CASMDFYNEQFF. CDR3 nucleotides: TGTGCCAGCATGGATTTTTACAATGAGCAGTTCTTC.

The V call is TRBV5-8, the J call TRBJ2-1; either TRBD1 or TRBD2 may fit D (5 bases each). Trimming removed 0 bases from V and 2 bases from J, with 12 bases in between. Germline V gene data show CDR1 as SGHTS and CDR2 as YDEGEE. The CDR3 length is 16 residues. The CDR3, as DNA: TGTGCCAGCAGCTTGGCAGGCCGGGGCCCCTACAATGAGCAGTTCTTC. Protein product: CASSLAGRGPYNEQFF.

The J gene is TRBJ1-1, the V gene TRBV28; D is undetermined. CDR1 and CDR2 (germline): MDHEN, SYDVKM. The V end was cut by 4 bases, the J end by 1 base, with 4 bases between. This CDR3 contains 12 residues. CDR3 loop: CASSSENTEAFF. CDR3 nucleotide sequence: TGTGCCAGCAGTTCGGAGAACACTGAAGCTTTCTTT.

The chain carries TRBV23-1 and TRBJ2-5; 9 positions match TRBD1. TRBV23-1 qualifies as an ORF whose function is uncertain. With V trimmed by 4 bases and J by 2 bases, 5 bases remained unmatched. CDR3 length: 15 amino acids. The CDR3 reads CASSRPDRGQETQYF. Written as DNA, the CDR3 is TGCGCCAGCAGTCGCCCGGACAGGGGACAAGAGACCCAGTACTTC.

The CDR3 reads CASSALAGDTDTQYF. The CDR3 bases are TGTGCCAGCAGCGCGTTAGCGGGGGACACAGATACGCAGTATTTT. The chain has TRBV9 and TRBJ2-3; 9 bases agree with TRBD2. Germline V gene lookup returns CDR1 SGDLS and CDR2 YYNGEE. The CDR3 is made up of 15 amino acids. V was pared by 3 bases and J by 2 bases, with 4 bases of the junction left unmatched.

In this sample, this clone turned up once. Here the CDR3 reads CASSLGRTTEAFF. The CDR3 DNA follows: TGCGCCAGCAGCTTGGGGCGGACTACTGAAGCTTTCTTT. This rearrangement joins TRBV5-1 to TRBJ1-1; D gene uncertain. Trimming left V 0 bases short and J 5 bases short, with 8 bases between. This CDR3 is built from 13 residues. Germline values: CDR1 SGHRS, CDR2 YFSETQ.

CDR3 in DNA: TGTGCCAGCAGCCCCCGACAGGGGAGGGAGACCCAGTACTTC. Encoded protein: CASSPRQGRETQYF. The chain combines TRBV6-2 or TRBV6-3 with TRBJ2-5, with TRBD1 matching 8 bases. The germline gives CDR1 MNHEY, CDR2 SVGEGT. Trimming took 6 bases from V and 5 from J; bases not matched to a gene: 8. The CDR3 has 14 residues.

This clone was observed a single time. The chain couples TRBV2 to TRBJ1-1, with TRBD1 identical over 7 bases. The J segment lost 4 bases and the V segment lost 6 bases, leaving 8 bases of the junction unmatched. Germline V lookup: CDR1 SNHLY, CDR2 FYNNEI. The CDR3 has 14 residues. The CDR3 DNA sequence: TGTGCCAGCAGCTTCGACAGGGCGAGCACTGAAGCTTTCTTT. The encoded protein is CASSFDRASTEAFF.

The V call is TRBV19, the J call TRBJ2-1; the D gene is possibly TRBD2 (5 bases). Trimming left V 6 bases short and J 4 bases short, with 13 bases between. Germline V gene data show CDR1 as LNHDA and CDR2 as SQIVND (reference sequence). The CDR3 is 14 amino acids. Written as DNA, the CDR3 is TGTGCCAGTAGCGAGGGTGGTTCTTACAATGAGCAGTTCTTC. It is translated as CASSEGGSYNEQFF.

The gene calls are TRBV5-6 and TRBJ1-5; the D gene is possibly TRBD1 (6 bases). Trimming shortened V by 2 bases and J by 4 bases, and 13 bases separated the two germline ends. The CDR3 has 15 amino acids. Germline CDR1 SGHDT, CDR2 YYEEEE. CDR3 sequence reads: CASSFRQDYNQPQHF. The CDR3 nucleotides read TGTGCCAGCAGCTTCCGACAGGACTATAATCAGCCCCAGCATTTT.

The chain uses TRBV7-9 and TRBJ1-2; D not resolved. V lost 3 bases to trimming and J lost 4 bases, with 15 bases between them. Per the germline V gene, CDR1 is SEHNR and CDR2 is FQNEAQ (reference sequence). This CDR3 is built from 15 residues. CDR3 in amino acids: CASSFHGYRRYGYTF. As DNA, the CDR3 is TGTGCCAGCAGCTTTCACGGCTATAGGCGCTATGGCTACACCTTC.

The CDR3 coding sequence is TGCGCCTCTCGGACTAGCGGGGGGGCAGATGCCCACGAGCAGTACTTC. Translated, it gives CASRTSGGADAHEQYF. The chain employs TRBV5-1 and TRBJ2-7, with 15 bases matching TRBD2. V lost 10 bases, J lost 5 bases, and 13 bases stayed unmatched. The CDR3 is made up of 16 amino acids. Germline lookup yields CDR1 SGHRS and CDR2 YFSETQ.

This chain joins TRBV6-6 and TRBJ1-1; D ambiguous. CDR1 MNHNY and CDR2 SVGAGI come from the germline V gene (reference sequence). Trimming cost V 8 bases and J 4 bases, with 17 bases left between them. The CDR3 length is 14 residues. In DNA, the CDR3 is TGTGCCAGCGGAAGGGTCCCCGAGGGCACTGAAGCTTTCTTT. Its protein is CASGRVPEGTEAFF.

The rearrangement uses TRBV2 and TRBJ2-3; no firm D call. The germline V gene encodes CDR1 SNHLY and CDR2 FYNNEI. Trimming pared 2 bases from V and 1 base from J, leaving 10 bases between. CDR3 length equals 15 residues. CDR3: CASSELNRRTDTQYF. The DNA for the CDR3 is TGTGCCAGCAGTGAATTGAACCGCCGCACAGATACGCAGTATTTT. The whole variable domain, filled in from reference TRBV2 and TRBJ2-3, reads EPEVTQTPSHQVTQMGQEVILRCVPISNHLYFYWYRQILGQKVEFLVSFYNNEISEKSEIFDDQFSVERPDGSNFTLKIRSTKLEDSAMYFCASSELNRRTDTQYFGPGTRLTVL.

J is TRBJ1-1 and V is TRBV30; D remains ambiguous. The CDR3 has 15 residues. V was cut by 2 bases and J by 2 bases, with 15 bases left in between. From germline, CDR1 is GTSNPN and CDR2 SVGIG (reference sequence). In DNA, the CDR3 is TGTGCCTGGAGTAACCAGAGATCTTATAACACTGAAGCTTTCTTT. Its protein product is CAWSNQRSYNTEAFF.

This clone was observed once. The CDR3 DNA reads as TGTGCCAGCAGCCAAGCCCACATCGGCAGGGAGGGCCTGCATGGCTACACCTTC. It is translated as CASSQAHIGREGLHGYTF. The V and J genes are TRBV14 and TRBJ1-2; D may be TRBD1 (5 bases). The CDR3 covers 18 residues. V shed 1 base and J shed 6 bases, with 24 bases lying between them. Germline CDR1 reads SGHDN; CDR2 reads FVKESK.

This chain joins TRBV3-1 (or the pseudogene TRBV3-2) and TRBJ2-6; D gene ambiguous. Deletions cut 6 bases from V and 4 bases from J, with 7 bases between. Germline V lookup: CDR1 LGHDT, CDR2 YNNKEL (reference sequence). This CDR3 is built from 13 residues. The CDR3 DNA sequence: TGTGCCAGCAGGGCATCGGGGGCCAACGTCCTGACTTTC. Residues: CASRASGANVLTF.